What follows is one TCR beta chain and its context. Sequenced by immunoSEQ multiplex PCR; TCRdb stores in-frame clones only, minus some. The sample includes fewer than 300,000 clones, around 84% seen only once; the top ten take roughly 11%. Trimming cost V 2 bases and J 5 bases, with 15 bases left between them. Germline loops: CDR1 WNHNN, CDR2 SYGVQD (reference sequence). The CDR3 is 15 residues long. This entry is derived from a study of blood T cell repertoires in COVID-19. The rearrangement links TRBV10-1 to TRBJ1-1; D gene unclear. The sample comprised peripheral blood. The TCR was taken from a man between 45 and 60 years old with COVID-19, enrolled during active disease. The CDR3 sequence: CASSEEGLGGTEAFF. The CDR3 DNA is TGCGCCAGCAGTGAGGAGGGCCTAGGTGGTACTGAAGCTTTCTTT.